Presented here are 23 T cell receptor delta chains from one specimen sequenced in a study of gammadelta T cells in human blood. TCRdb re-called the RT-PCR reads with CATT. The table shows fewer than 2,500 delta-chain clones, with about 3% occurring only once. The specimen sequenced was Vgamma9Vdelta2 gamma-delta T cells from fetal blood. The receptors come from a human fetus.

This clone rates as medium-sized. The chain uses TRDV2 and TRDJ2, with 11 bases that match TRDD3. The CDR3 contains 17 residues. V trimming: 3 bases; J trimming: 2 bases; junction bases outside the gene matches: 7. CDR1 is GEAIGNYY and CDR2 is EKD in the germline V gene. CDR3 region: CACDSVLGDRLTAQLFF. CDR3 coding DNA: TGTGCCTGTGACTCGGTACTGGGGGATAGATTGACAGCACAACTCTTCTTT.

This clone is medium-sized (0.01 to 0.1%) by share. V and J are TRDV2 and TRDJ3, with 7 bases fitting TRDD3. The CDR3 consists of 18 residues. The V segment lost 0 bases and the J segment 1 base; nucleotides outside the gene matches: 5. Germline CDR1 GEAIGNYY, CDR2 EKD. The CDR3: CACDTVLGTSWDTRQMFF. CDR3 nucleotides: TGTGCCTGTGACACCGTACTGGGGACATCCTGGGACACCCGACAGATGTTTTTC.

A remark on this clone: The protein in TCRdb stems from a much larger clone and differs at residue 7 from this DNA's translation, likely a read error; here the protein is translated from the DNA. The chain has TRDV2 and TRDJ3; D not certain. V shed 0 bases and J shed 0 bases, with 8 bases lying between them. Germline V gives CDR1 GEAIGNYY, CDR2 EKD. This CDR3 contains 17 residues. The CDR3 DNA is TGTGCCTGTGACACCTGGAGGAGCTCCTGGGACACCCGACAGATGTTTTTC. This encodes CACDTWRSSWDTRQMFF.

This clone showed up just a few times. This clone may be a read error of a much larger clone one base away. The same CDR3 also results from other DNA sequences found in this sample. The rearrangement uses TRDV2 and TRDJ1; the match to TRDD3 covers 12 bases. CDR1 is GEAIGNYY and CDR2 is EKD in the germline V gene. The CDR3 spans 16 residues. The CDR3 region is CACDFLGDTLTDKLIF. The CDR3 DNA is TGTGCCTGTGACTTTCTGGGGGATACGCTCACCGATAAGCTCATCTTT.

In its sample, this clone was seen a few times. This sample includes further DNA sequences coding for the same CDR3. The chain has TRDV2 and TRDJ3; 12 nucleotides line up with TRDD3. V trimming: 4 bases; J trimming: 0 bases; junction bases outside the gene matches: 3. The CDR3 is made up of 18 amino acids. Germline V gene sequence: CDR1 GEAIGNYY, CDR2 EKD. The CDR3 DNA reads TGTGCCTGTGATACTGGGGGATACCGCTCCTGGGACACCCGACAGATGTTTTTC. It codes for CACDTGGYRSWDTRQMFF.

The genes are TRDV2 and TRDJ1; 9 bases are a match to TRDD3. TCRdb records no J gene; here it was assigned by comparing the DNA to germline. This CDR3 is built from 16 residues. CDR1 GEAIGNYY and CDR2 EKD come from the germline V gene. The ends lost 0 bases at V and 0 bases at J; junction bases unmatched: 4. The CDR3 nucleotides are TGTGCCTGTGACACCGGGGGATACTGGGACACCGATAAACTCATCTTT. Translation: CACDTGGYWDTDKLIF.

In this sample, this clone turned up a few times. TCRdb's protein, taken from a much larger clone, differs from this DNA's translation at residue 12, likely owing to a read error; the protein displayed comes from the DNA. The chain joins TRDV2 to TRDJ3, with D possibly TRDD3 on 5 matching bases. TCRdb does not report a J gene; here it was assigned by matching the DNA to germline references. The V gene's germline CDR1 is GEAIGNYY and CDR2 EKD. This CDR3 is built from 17 residues. The DNA for the CDR3 is TGTGCCTGTGACACCGTACTGAGCTCCTGGGACATCCGACAGATGTTTTTC. It encodes CACDTVLSSWDIRQMFF.

This clone is deemed medium-sized. This sequence may be a read error, since a much larger clone differs from it by one base. Other DNA variants within this sample encode the same CDR3. The rearrangement uses TRDV2 and TRDJ3; the match to TRDD3 covers 10 bases. The junction had 3 bases not matched to a gene; V was cut back by 0 bases and J by 2 bases. CDR1 and CDR2 (germline): GEAIGNYY, EKD. This CDR3 contains 18 residues. CDR3 loop: CACDTVLGDTWDTRQMFF. CDR3 DNA sequence: TGTGCCTGTGACACCGTGCTGGGGGATACCTGGGACACCCGACAGATGTTTTTC.

This clone rates as medium-sized. This rearrangement joins TRDV2 to TRDJ1, with TRDD3 matching over 8 bases. This CDR3 is built from 16 residues. Per the germline V gene, CDR1 is GEAIGNYY and CDR2 is EKD. Trimming removed 4 bases from V and 3 bases from J; junction bases left unmatched: 12. The CDR3 DNA follows: TGTGCCTGTGATTTCTTGTCTGGGGGAACCCCCGATAAACTCATCTTT. Translated, it gives CACDFLSGGTPDKLIF.

This clone counts as medium-sized (0.01 to 0.1%). The chain employs TRDV2 and TRDJ3; 8 bases match TRDD3. After removal of 3 bases from V and 0 bases from J, the junction contained 9 bases not matched to a gene. The CDR3 extends over 19 amino acids. The germline V gene has CDR1 GEAIGNYY and CDR2 EKD. CDR3 DNA: TGTGCCTGTGACGCTTTACTGGGGGCCTCCTCCTGGGACACCCGACAGATGTTTTTC. It specifies CACDALLGASSWDTRQMFF.

Note on this clone: TCRdb attributes to this sequence the protein of a much larger clone, which differs from the DNA translation at residue 9; a read error is likely, and the protein displayed is translated from the DNA. Within the sample, other DNA sequences also encode this same CDR3. The V gene is TRDV2, the J gene TRDJ3, with 10 bases fitting TRDD3. The V gene end was trimmed by 1 base and the J gene end by 0 bases; junction bases not matched to a gene: 5. The CDR3 is made up of 19 amino acids. Germline CDR1 is GEAIGNYY and CDR2 is EKD. This chain's CDR3 is CACDTGGYRSSWDTRQMFF. CDR3 DNA: TGTGCCTGTGACACTGGGGGATACAGGAGCTCCTGGGACACCCGACAGATGTTTTTC.

By share of the sample, this clone is medium-sized. This chain joins TRDV2 and TRDJ2, with TRDD3 matching 12 bases. This CDR3 has 17 amino acids. Germline V gives CDR1 GEAIGNYY, CDR2 EKD. Trimming removed 3 bases from V and 4 bases from J; junction bases left unmatched: 8. The CDR3 spells CACDPILGDTRTAQLFF. Here the CDR3 DNA reads TGTGCCTGTGACCCGATACTGGGGGATACTAGGACAGCACAACTCTTCTTT.

In this sample, this clone turned up a few times. The rearrangement uses TRDV2 and TRDJ2; 11 bases are a match to TRDD3. Germline V gene lookup returns CDR1 GEAIGNYY and CDR2 EKD. J lost 4 bases, V lost 0 bases, and 3 bases had no gene match. CDR3 size: 16 residues. CDR3 DNA: TGTGCCTGTGACACCGTGGGGGATACGCGGACAGCACAACTCTTCTTT. Translating it yields CACDTVGDTRTAQLFF.

As for this clone: With a much larger clone just one base away, this may be a read error. The V gene is TRDV2, the J gene TRDJ3; 10 nucleotides agree with TRDD3. The CDR3 loop spans 18 amino acids. V lost 2 bases to trimming and J lost 0 bases; unmatched junction nucleotides: 3. Germline V CDR1 and CDR2: GEAIGNYY, EKD. The CDR3 bases are TGTGCCTGTGACAGCGCTGGGGGATACTCCTGGGACACCCGACAGATGTTTTTC. Amino acid sequence: CACDSAGGYSWDTRQMFF.

This chain links TRDV2 with TRDJ3, with TRDD3 as a possible D gene (6 bases). The CDR3 covers 18 residues. Trimming removed 3 bases at V and 0 bases at J, with 14 bases between. Germline lookup yields CDR1 GEAIGNYY and CDR2 EKD. CDR3 protein: CACDWGPQSSWDTRQMFF. DNA for the CDR3: TGTGCCTGTGACTGGGGGCCCCAAAGCTCCTGGGACACCCGACAGATGTTTTTC.

This clone was seen a few times. V gene TRDV2 combines with J gene TRDJ3, with D unresolved. The CDR3 contains 18 residues. Germline CDR1 reads GEAIGNYY; CDR2 reads EKD. V was pared by 0 bases and J by 0 bases, with 11 bases between. CDR3 sequence reads: CACDTLGLSSWDTRQMFF. The CDR3 nucleotides read TGTGCCTGTGACACCTTGGGACTGAGCTCCTGGGACACCCGACAGATGTTTTTC.

By share, this clone ranks as medium-sized. The genes are TRDV2 and TRDJ3; 10 bases map to TRDD3. The CDR3 spans 20 residues. J gave up 0 bases and V 4 bases, and 11 bases lay outside the gene matches. Germline V lookup: CDR1 GEAIGNYY, CDR2 EKD. The DNA of the CDR3 is TGTGCCTGTGATACGATCACTGGGGGATGGAGCTCCTGGGACACCCGACAGATGTTTTTC. Its translation is CACDTITGGWSSWDTRQMFF.

On this clone itself: It may be a read error: a sequence one base away is much more abundant. The chain recombines TRDV2 with TRDJ3; 9 nucleotides match TRDD3. The CDR3 has 18 amino acids. Per germline, CDR1 GEAIGNYY and CDR2 EKD. The CDR3: CARDTVLGDSWDTRQMFF. The CDR3 DNA reads TGTGCCCGTGACACCGTACTGGGGGACTCCTGGGACACCCGACAGATGTTTTTC.

This clone was counted between two and nine times. A much larger clone lies one base from this, so it may be a read error. This chain joins TRDV2 and TRDJ3, with 10 bases fitting TRDD3. V was pared by 1 base and J by 0 bases, with 2 bases of the junction left unmatched. CDR1 and CDR2 (germline): GEAIGNYY, EKD. There are 18 residues in the CDR3. The CDR3 nucleotides are TGTGCCTGTGACACTGGGGGATACCCCTCCTGGGACACCCGACAGATGTTTTTC. Translating gives CACDTGGYPSWDTRQMFF.

Only a few counts were recorded for this clone. It may be a read error: a sequence one base away is much more abundant. The identical CDR3 is also encoded by other nucleotide sequences in the sample. The rearrangement links TRDV2 to TRDJ3; 11 bases fit TRDD3. This CDR3 comprises 19 residues. Per germline, CDR1 GEAIGNYY and CDR2 EKD. The junction had 3 bases not matched to a gene; V was cut back by 0 bases and J by 0 bases. The CDR3 here is CACDTAWGIRSWDTRQMFF. Written as DNA, the CDR3 is TGTGCCTGTGACACCGCATGGGGGATACGCTCCTGGGACACCCGACAGATGTTTTTC.

By frequency in the sample, this clone is medium-sized. The sample contains more than one DNA sequence encoding this CDR3. The chain employs TRDV2 and TRDJ3, with 11 bases matching TRDD3. The CDR3 length is 18 residues. Trimming at V came to 1 base and at J to 0 bases, leaving 1 base not matched to a gene. In germline, CDR1 is GEAIGNYY, CDR2 EKD. CDR3 protein: CACDTGGYGSWDTRQMFF. The CDR3 DNA sequence: TGTGCCTGTGACACTGGGGGATACGGCTCCTGGGACACCCGACAGATGTTTTTC.

This chain links TRDV2 with TRDJ3, with 11 positions matching TRDD3. CDR3 length: 20 amino acids. The junction had 9 bases not matched to a gene; V was cut back by 0 bases and J by 3 bases. Germline V gene lookup returns CDR1 GEAIGNYY and CDR2 EKD. CDR3 DNA: TGTGCCTGTGACACCGTCGATGGGGGATACGCAGGCTGGGACACCCGACAGATGTTTTTC. It codes for CACDTVDGGYAGWDTRQMFF.

A few counts support this clone. TCRdb's protein and the translated DNA diverge at residue 3; the protein reported here is the translation of the DNA. The rearrangement joins TRDV2 to TRDJ3; 10 bases are shared with TRDD3. Germline CDR1 reads GEAIGNYY; CDR2 reads EKD. The CDR3 covers 18 residues. In DNA, the CDR3 is TGTGCCCGTGACACGGGGGATACGCGGACCTGGGACACCCGACAGATGTTTTTC. Translated, it gives CARDTGDTRTWDTRQMFF.